Listed below are T cell receptor beta chains from one sample, sequenced in a study of control samples from healthy donors and cancer patients. Measured with immunoSEQ multiplex PCR; TCRdb has only the in-frame clones, and not every one. The sample gives some 150,000 clones, 80% to 95% of which show up once; 3% to 3.5% is in the top ten. The sequencing sample was made of blood. The receptor set was obtained from a man in his thirties or forties in good health. CDR3s include the opening cysteine and the closing phenylalanine or tryptophan. The D gene is left open where the match is weak. Expanded clones are given a class, and other clones once, few, many or no size at all.

d_call,j_call,cdr3_length,v_call,clone_size,cdr3_aa,cdr3_nt
-,TRBJ1-2,12,TRBV7-8,-,CASSWTHYGYTF,TGTGCCAGCAGCTGGACCCACTATGGCTACACCTTC
-,TRBJ1-1,14,TRBV25-1,-,CASSNTGLNTEAFF,TGTGCCAGCAGTAACACAGGGTTAAACACTGAAGCTTTCTTT
-,TRBJ1-2,13,TRBV4-1,-,CASSQSLNYGYTF,TGCGCCAGCAGCCAGAGTTTGAATTATGGCTACACCTTC
-,TRBJ2-1,13,TRBV5-1,once,CASTGVRGGEQFF,TGCGCCAGCACCGGTGTACGAGGGGGAGAGCAGTTCTTC
-,TRBJ2-1,12,TRBV9,-,CASAPGINEQFF,TGTGCCAGCGCCCCAGGAATCAATGAGCAGTTCTTC
-,TRBJ1-4,18,TRBV11-2,-,CASSLTGAGGLTNEKLFF,TGTGCCAGCAGCCTGACAGGAGCTGGGGGGCTAACTAATGAAAAACTGTTTTTT
-,TRBJ2-3,12,TRBV10-1,few,CASSGSGDTQYF,TGCGCCAGCAGTGGATCGGGAGATACGCAGTATTTT
TRBD2,TRBJ2-3,16,TRBV5-1,-,CASSLVARGDTDTQYF,TGCGCCAGCAGCTTGGTCGCGCGGGGGGATACAGATACGCAGTATTTT
-,TRBJ1-5,15,TRBV27,-,CASSRGQAGGQPQHF,TGTGCCAGCAGTCGCGGGCAGGCGGGGGGTCAGCCCCAGCATTTT
-,TRBJ2-3,15,TRBV19,-,CASSIPAVGTDTQYF,TGTGCCAGTAGTATCCCAGCGGTGGGCACAGATACGCAGTATTTT
-,TRBJ1-1,13,TRBV2,-,CASRDTGNTEAFF,TGTGCCAGCAGAGACACAGGGAACACTGAAGCTTTCTTT
-,TRBJ2-1,16,TRBV6-2/TRBV6-3,-,CASSYGGLGGDNEQFF,TGTGCCAGCAGTTATGGGGGACTAGGGGGCGACAATGAGCAGTTCTTC
TRBD1,TRBJ2-3,16,TRBV9,few,CASSVAGTGHTDTQYF,TGTGCCAGCAGCGTAGCTGGGACAGGGCACACAGATACGCAGTATTTT
-,TRBJ2-3,17,TRBV5-5,few,CASSLAVAGAMTDTQYF,TGTGCCAGCAGCTTGGCCGTGGCGGGGGCTATGACAGATACGCAGTATTTT
TRBD1,TRBJ2-2,16,TRBV7-9,-,CASSHRTGGNTGELFF,TGTGCCAGCAGCCACCGCACAGGGGGCAACACCGGGGAGCTGTTTTTT
TRBD1,TRBJ2-4,13,TRBV7-9,-,CASSLEGANIQYF,TGTGCCAGCAGCTTAGAGGGGGCGAACATTCAGTACTTC
TRBD1,TRBJ2-7,15,TRBV15,once,CATSQPGQGLYEQYF,TGTGCCACCAGTCAGCCGGGACAGGGGCTTTACGAGCAGTACTTC
TRBD2,TRBJ2-3,16,TRBV24-1,-,CATSDSTSFGTDTQYF,TGTGCCACCAGTGATTCGACTAGCTTCGGCACAGATACGCAGTATTTT
-,TRBJ1-3,13,TRBV11-3,-,CASSGGLGNTIYF,TGTGCCAGCAGCGGGGGGCTCGGAAACACCATATATTTT
TRBD2,TRBJ2-1,14,TRBV9,once,CASSVLLAGVEQFF,TGTGCCAGCAGCGTCCTTCTAGCGGGGGTAGAGCAGTTCTTC
TRBD1,TRBJ1-5,15,TRBV4-2,-,CASSQGQGGNQPQHF,TGTGCCAGCAGTCAGGGACAGGGTGGCAATCAGCCCCAGCATTTT
-,TRBJ2-7,15,TRBV7-6,few,CASSLEVAVSYEQYF,TGTGCCAGCAGCTTAGAGGTTGCGGTTTCCTACGAGCAGTACTTC
-,TRBJ1-2,15,TRBV6-5,-,CASRRTGALDYGYTF,TGTGCCAGCAGGAGAACGGGGGCTTTAGATTATGGCTACACCTTC
TRBD1,TRBJ2-3,14,TRBV19,-,CASRLGQATDTQYF,TGTGCCAGTAGGCTGGGACAGGCCACAGATACGCAGTATTTT
TRBD2,TRBJ2-2,16,TRBV24-1,-,CATSGLAGTNTGELFF,TGTGCCACCAGTGGCCTAGCGGGGACCAACACCGGGGAGCTGTTTTTT
-,TRBJ2-7,15,TRBV15,-,CATSRERTGTYEQYF,TGTGCCACCAGCAGAGAACGGACGGGGACCTACGAGCAGTACTTC
TRBD1,TRBJ1-5,15,TRBV6-1,-,CASSETRQGRQPQHF,TGTGCCAGCAGTGAAACAAGACAGGGACGGCAGCCCCAGCATTTT
TRBD1,TRBJ2-1,17,TRBV6-6,-,CASSQSMGQPAADEQFF,TGTGCCAGCAGTCAATCCATGGGACAGCCGGCAGCCGATGAGCAGTTCTTC
-,TRBJ2-7,12,TRBV7-8,-,CASGLQDYEQYF,TGTGCCAGCGGCCTACAAGACTACGAGCAGTACTTC
-,TRBJ1-5,14,TRBV28,-,CASSLADRRQPQHF,TGTGCCAGCAGCTTAGCGGACAGAAGACAGCCCCAGCATTTT
TRBD1,TRBJ2-3,16,TRBV5-6,-,CASSYPGTAPPDTQYF,TGTGCCAGCAGCTACCCCGGGACAGCTCCCCCAGATACGCAGTATTTT